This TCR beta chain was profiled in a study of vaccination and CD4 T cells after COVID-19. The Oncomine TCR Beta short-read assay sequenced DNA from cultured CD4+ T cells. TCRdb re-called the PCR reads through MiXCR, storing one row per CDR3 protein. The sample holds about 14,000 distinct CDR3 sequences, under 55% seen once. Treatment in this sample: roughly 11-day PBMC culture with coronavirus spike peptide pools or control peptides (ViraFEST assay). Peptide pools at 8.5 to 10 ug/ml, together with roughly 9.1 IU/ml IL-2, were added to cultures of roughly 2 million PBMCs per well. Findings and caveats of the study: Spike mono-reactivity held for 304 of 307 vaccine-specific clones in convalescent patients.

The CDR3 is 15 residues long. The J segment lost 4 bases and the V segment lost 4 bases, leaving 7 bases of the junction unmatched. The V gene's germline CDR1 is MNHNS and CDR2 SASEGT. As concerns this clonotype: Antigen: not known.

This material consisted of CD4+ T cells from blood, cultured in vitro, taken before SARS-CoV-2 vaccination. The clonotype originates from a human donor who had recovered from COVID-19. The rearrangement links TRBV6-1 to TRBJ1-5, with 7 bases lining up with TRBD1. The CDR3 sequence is CASSAQTGPNQPQHF. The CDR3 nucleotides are TGTGCCAGCAGTGCCCAGACAGGGCCAAATCAGCCCCAGCATTTT.